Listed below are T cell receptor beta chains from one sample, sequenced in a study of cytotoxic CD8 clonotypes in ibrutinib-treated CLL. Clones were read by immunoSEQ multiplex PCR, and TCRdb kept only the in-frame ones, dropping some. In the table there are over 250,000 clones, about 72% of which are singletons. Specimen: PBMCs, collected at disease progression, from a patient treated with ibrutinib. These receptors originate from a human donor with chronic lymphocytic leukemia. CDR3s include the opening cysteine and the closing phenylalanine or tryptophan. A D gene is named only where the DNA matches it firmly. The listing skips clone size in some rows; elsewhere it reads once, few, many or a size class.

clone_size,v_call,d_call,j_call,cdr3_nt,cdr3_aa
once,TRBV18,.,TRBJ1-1,TGTGCCAGCTCAGTGGCGAGTGAAGCTTTCTTT,CASSVASEAFF
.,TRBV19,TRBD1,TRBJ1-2,TGTGCCAGTAGTCCGGGACAGCCCTATGGCTACACCTTC,CASSPGQPYGYTF
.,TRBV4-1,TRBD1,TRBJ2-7,TGCGCCAGCAGCCAAGATTACGGACAGGGTCACGAGCAGTACTTC,CASSQDYGQGHEQYF
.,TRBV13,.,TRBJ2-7,TGTGCCAGCAGCTCCTCAGGGAGGAAAAACTACGAGCAGTACTTC,CASSSSGRKNYEQYF
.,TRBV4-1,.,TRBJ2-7,TGCGCCAGCAGCCAAGACCGGGACACCCTCTACGAGCAGTACTTC,CASSQDRDTLYEQYF
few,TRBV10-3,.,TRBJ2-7,TGTGCCATCACCTCACTAGAACTCTCCTACGAGCAGTACTTC,CAITSLELSYEQYF
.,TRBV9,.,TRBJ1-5,TGTGCCAGCAGCGTAGGTCAGGGGAGCAATCAGCCCCAGCATTTT,CASSVGQGSNQPQHF
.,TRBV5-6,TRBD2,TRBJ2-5,TGTGCCAGCAGCCAGACTAGCGGGGAAGAGACCCAGTACTTC,CASSQTSGEETQYF
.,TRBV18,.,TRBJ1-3,TGTGCCAGCTCACCAGACGGAGGAGGATCTGGAAACACCATATATTTT,CASSPDGGGSGNTIYF
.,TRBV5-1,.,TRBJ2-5,TGCGCCAGCAGCTTGGCCGGGGGAAAACAGACCCAGTACTTC,CASSLAGGKQTQYF
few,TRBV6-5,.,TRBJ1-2,TGTGCCAGCAGTTACTCGAATCTCTATGTCTACACCTTC,CASSYSNLYVYTF
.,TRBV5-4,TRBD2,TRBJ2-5,TGTGCCAGCAGCCGGACTAGCGGGGCTCAAGAGACCCAGTACTTC,CASSRTSGAQETQYF
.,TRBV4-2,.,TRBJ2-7,TGTGCCAGCAGCCAAGTTGCAGGGCAAAACTCCTACGAGCAGTACTTC,CASSQVAGQNSYEQYF
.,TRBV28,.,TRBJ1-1,TGTGCCAGCAACAAGGGGACGGGAGCTTTCTTT,CASNKGTGAFF
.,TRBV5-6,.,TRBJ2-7,TGTGCCAGCAGCTTAGGCAGGGCCCCCTCCTACGAGCAGTACTTC,CASSLGRAPSYEQYF
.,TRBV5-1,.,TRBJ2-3,TGCGCCAGCAGCTTGGCCGAATCAGATACGCAGTATTTT,CASSLAESDTQYF
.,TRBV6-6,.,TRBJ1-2,TGTGCCAGCAGGTTCCCCGCGCGGCACGATGGGGGCTACACCTTC,CASRFPARHDGGYTF
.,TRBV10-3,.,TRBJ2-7,TGTGCCATCAGTGAGTCGGGATACTACGAGCAGTACTTC,CAISESGYYEQYF
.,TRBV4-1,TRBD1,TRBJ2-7,TGCGCCAGCGCCGCACCGGGGACAGGGCACTTCTACGAGCAGTACTTC,CASAAPGTGHFYEQYF
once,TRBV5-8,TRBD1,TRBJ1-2,TGTGCCAGCCTAGGGGGCGTAAATGGCTACACCTTC,CASLGGVNGYTF
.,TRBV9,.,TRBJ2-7,TGTGCCAGCAGCGTTGGTGGCGGCAGTCTCTACGAGCAGTACTTC,CASSVGGGSLYEQYF
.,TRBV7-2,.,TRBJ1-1,TGTGCCAGCAGCTTAGAGGGATGGGGGAACACTGAAGCTTTCTTT,CASSLEGWGNTEAFF